This T cell receptor (beta chain) was found in a study of human T cells and chemical hapten exposure. Time point given: patch test 1, 2 weeks after DPC sensitization. The sample's treatment: therapeutic diphenylcyclopropenone sensitization with weekly scalp DPC. Donation of samples came from alopecia patients who were 18 to 70 years old and suitable for DPC. Many counts were recorded for this clonotype. What it binds is not known. Whole-study results and caveats: Counts of expanded TCRs (at PT1) showed a positive correlation with patch test score. Because all patients had alopecia, their immune responses might differ from healthy ones.

TCRdb re-called the RACE reads through MiXCR, storing one row per CDR3 protein. The table records about 90,000 distinct CDR3 sequences, roughly 10% of them present only once. CDR1 MNHEY and CDR2 SVGEGT come from the germline V gene. The J segment lost 4 bases and the V segment lost 2 bases, leaving 5 bases of the junction unmatched. This CDR3 region has 15 residues. The source was whole blood, collected in connection with sensitization to the hapten diphenylcyclopropenone (DPC). The receptor comes from a man aged 35 to 55 with alopecia areata. Some clones in this sample may be carry-over from other donors' samples. The chain combines TRBV6-2 or TRBV6-3 with TRBJ1-1, with 9 bases matching TRBD1. The CDR3 sequence: CASSYADRGATEAFF. CDR3 in DNA: TGTGCCAGCAGTTACGCGGACAGGGGTGCCACTGAAGCTTTCTTT.